Following are 32 T cell receptor beta chains from one sample sequenced in a study of molecular identifiers for immune sequencing clone quantification. MiXCR, run by TCRdb on the PCR reads, gives a single entry per CDR3 protein. The repertoire has approximately 550,000 distinct CDR3 sequences, roughly a fifth of them found once; the top ten carry about 0.84%. The sequenced sample consisted of naive CD8+ T cells from blood, with Jurkat cell RNA spiked in. As for subset: FACS-sorted CD8+CD4-CCR7+CD45RA+ naive T cells. The source of these receptors is a human donor in good health. Some libraries in this study had Jurkat cell RNA spiked in.

CDR3 in DNA: TGTGCCAGCAGCCATTCAAGAGAAAAACTGTTTTTT. Its protein product is CASSHSREKLFF. The rearrangement uses TRBV3-1 and TRBJ1-4; D gene ambiguous. The V gene's germline CDR1 is LGHDT and CDR2 YNNKEL (reference sequence). Trimming took off 3 bases at V and 8 bases at J, with 7 bases between the two ends. CDR3 length: 12 residues.

The chain employs TRBV10-3 and TRBJ1-1; weak D call: TRBD1 (6 bases). V dropped 2 bases and J dropped 11 bases, with 15 bases sitting between them. CDR1 ENHRY and CDR2 SYGVKD come from the germline V gene. The CDR3 is made up of 13 amino acids. CDR3 sequence reads: CAISETIQGRAFF. The CDR3 DNA reads as TGTGCCATCAGTGAGACTATACAGGGTCGGGCTTTCTTT.

This clonotype has just a few counts. CDR3 loop: CASSAPGQGHGELFF. The CDR3 coding sequence is TGTGCCAGCAGCGCCCCGGGACAGGGTCACGGGGAGCTGTTTTTT. The chain has TRBV9 and TRBJ2-2; 9 nucleotides line up with TRBD1. Germline V lookup: CDR1 SGDLS, CDR2 YYNGEE. Germline trimming cut 3 bases from V and 7 bases from J; bases unmatched to any gene: 7. CDR3 length: 15 amino acids.

This clonotype appeared a few times. The chain links TRBV2 to TRBJ1-1, with TRBD1 matching 8 bases. CDR3 length: 16 amino acids. The germline V gene has CDR1 SNHLY and CDR2 FYNNEI. V lost 1 base, J lost 9 bases, and 13 bases stayed unmatched. The CDR3 nucleotides are TGTGCCAGCAGTGAAGTGTATTGGGACAGGTCGTGGAAAGCTTTCTTT. Protein: CASSEVYWDRSWKAFF.

This clonotype was seen ten or more times. V usage is TRBV7-6 and J usage is TRBJ2-3, with TRBD2 matching 7 bases. Trimming cost V 5 bases and J 1 base; bases outside gene matches: 15. CDR1 is SGHVS and CDR2 is FNYEAQ in the germline V gene. This CDR3 region has 18 residues. The CDR3 loop is CASSPTGERGIGTDTQYF. In DNA, the CDR3 is TGTGCCAGCAGCCCAACGGGGGAGCGGGGAATCGGCACAGATACGCAGTATTTT.

The table lists this clonotype with a few counts. The chain links TRBV11-1 to TRBJ2-2; the D gene is possibly TRBD2 (6 bases). The CDR3 has 14 amino acids. Germline assignment: CDR1 SGHAT and CDR2 FQDESV (reference sequence). V was pared by 3 bases and J by 4 bases, with 9 bases between. CDR3 DNA: TGTGCCAGCAGCTTTAGCGGAACCACCGGGGAGCTGTTTTTT. This gives the protein CASSFSGTTGELFF.

CDR3 DNA sequence: TGTGCCAGCAGCTTGGGTTCCAGTGGCATAGGGGTCGATACGCAGTATTTT. This translates into CASSLGSSGIGVDTQYF. The chain carries TRBV5-4 and TRBJ2-3, with TRBD1 as a possible D gene (5 bases). The CDR3 has 17 residues. The V end was cut by 0 bases, the J end by 6 bases, with 20 bases between. Germline lookup yields CDR1 SGHNT and CDR2 YYREEE (reference sequence).

This clonotype was seen at least ten times. The V call is TRBV27, the J call TRBJ1-6; a weak D match, TRBD1 (5 bases). V shed 4 bases and J shed 8 bases, with 9 bases lying between them. The CDR3 sequence is 13 residues long. Germline CDR1 and CDR2: MNHEY and SMNVEV (reference sequence). The CDR3 DNA sequence: TGTGCCAGCAGTTACGGGACGTATTCACCCCTCCACTTT. It specifies CASSYGTYSPLHF.

This clonotype was recorded a few times. CDR3 protein: CAWSVFRSEQYF. The CDR3 DNA reads TGTGCCTGGAGTGTCTTTCGATCCGAGCAGTACTTC. This chain joins TRBV30 and TRBJ2-7; D unclear. Trimming removed 0 bases at V and 6 bases at J, with 9 bases between. The CDR3 has 12 amino acids. The germline V gene has CDR1 GTSNPN and CDR2 SVGIG (reference sequence).

This clonotype was seen many times. J is TRBJ1-4 and V is TRBV14; TRBD1 is a possible D gene (5 bases). In germline, CDR1 is SGHDN, CDR2 FVKESK. Trimming pared 0 bases from V and 3 bases from J, leaving 14 bases between. This CDR3 comprises 17 residues. In nucleotides, the CDR3 is TGTGCCAGCAGCCAAGATTATATAACACAGGCTAATGAAAAACTGTTTTTT. Residues: CASSQDYITQANEKLFF. Full variable domain (missing parts from reference TRBV14 and TRBJ1-4): EAGVTQFPSHSVIEKGQTVTLRCDPISGHDNLYWYRRVMGKEIKFLLHFVKESKQDESGMPNNRFLAERTGGTYSTLKVQPAELEDSGVYFCASSQDYITQANEKLFFGSGTQLSVL.

The chain uses TRBV20-1 and TRBJ2-7; TRBD2 is a possible D gene (6 bases). The CDR3 covers 13 residues. V lost 4 bases and J 2 bases, leaving 12 bases between the germline ends. Germline values: CDR1 DFQATT, CDR2 SNEGSKA (reference sequence). CDR3 DNA: TGCAGTGCTAAGTCTAGCGAAACCTACGAGCAGTACTTC. Amino acids: CSAKSSETYEQYF.

In its sample, this clonotype was seen many times. The genes are TRBV7-9 and TRBJ2-7, with a tentative D call TRBD1 (6 bases). CDR1 and CDR2 (germline): SEHNR, FQNEAQ (reference sequence). Trimming took 4 bases from V and 2 from J, leaving 15 bases between them. The CDR3 extends over 15 amino acids. In nucleotides, the CDR3 is TGTGCCAGCAGCTCAGCCGGGACACCTACCTACGAGCAGTACTTC. Its protein product is CASSSAGTPTYEQYF.

Ten or more counts support this clonotype. CDR3 nucleotides: TGTGCCAGCAGCCCCCGGGTGGGTACCGGGGAGCTGTTTTTT. Translating it yields CASSPRVGTGELFF. The rearrangement links TRBV7-6 to TRBJ2-2; D uncertain. The ends were cut back, 5 bases at V and 5 bases at J, with 12 bases in the middle. Looked up from germline, CDR1 is SGHVS and CDR2 is FNYEAQ. The CDR3 length is 14 residues.

In this sample, this clonotype turned up many times. V and J are TRBV4-3 and TRBJ2-1; D is tentatively TRBD1 or TRBD2 (6 bases each). The germline V gene encodes CDR1 LGHNA and CDR2 YSLEER. The CDR3 is 15 amino acids. The V gene lost 0 bases and the J gene lost 10 bases, with 16 bases spanning the gap. The CDR3 DNA follows: TGCGCCAGCAGCCAAGATTGGGGGGCCCTACGGGAGCAGTTCTTC. Translating it yields CASSQDWGALREQFF.

The sample holds a few counts of this clonotype. The CDR3 DNA follows: TGTGCCAGCAGTACTCCAGGGGGCGCGGGAGATACGCAGTATTTT. It translates to CASSTPGGAGDTQYF. The rearrangement links TRBV12-3 or TRBV12-4 to TRBJ2-3, with 8 bases aligning to TRBD1. This CDR3 spans 15 amino acids. V was clipped by 5 bases and J by 5 bases; unmatched bases: 9.

Note on this clonotype: Since a much larger clone is just one base distant, this may be a read error. This sequence joins TRBV20-1 and TRBJ2-3, with D perhaps given as TRBD1 or TRBD2 (5 bases each). In germline, CDR1 is DFQATT, CDR2 SNEGSKA (reference sequence). Trimming removed 5 bases from V and 4 bases from J, with 22 bases in between. This CDR3 is built from 16 residues. CDR3 residues: CSAQPLLGVEADTQYF. CDR3 DNA: TGCAGTGCTCAACCCCTATTGGGGGTGGAAGCAGATACGCAGTATTTT.

Comment on this clonotype: Given a much more abundant clone one base away, this may be a read error. V and J are TRBV5-8 and TRBJ2-5; no definite D call. The CDR3 is 12 residues long. Germline-derived CDR1 and CDR2 are SGHTS and YDEGEE. The DNA of the CDR3 is TGTGCCAGCGGCTTAGGTCGAGAGACCCAGTACTTC. It yields the protein CASGLGRETQYF.

For this clonotype: Mismatch with germline at one junction end may stem from a read error. The genes are TRBV9 and TRBJ2-7; no definite D call. This CDR3 is 14 amino acids long. Germline lookup yields CDR1 SGDLS and CDR2 YYNGEE. CDR3: CACSVGGSSYEQYF. For the CDR3, the DNA is TGTGCCTGCAGCGTGGGCGGTAGCTCCTACGAGCAGTACTTC.

This clonotype came up a few times. This chain connects TRBV30 to TRBJ2-7; D unclear. Trimming shortened V by 1 base and J by 0 bases, and 10 bases separated the two germline ends. The CDR3 sequence is 14 residues long. The germline gives CDR1 GTSNPN, CDR2 SVGIG (reference sequence). The CDR3 DNA is TGTGCCTGGAGTGCCTACAGCCTCTCCTACGAGCAGTACTTC. Translation: CAWSAYSLSYEQYF. The complete variable domain, with remaining parts taken from reference TRBV30 and TRBJ2-7, reads SQTIHQWPATLVQPVGSPLSLECTVEGTSNPNLYWYRQAAGRGLQLLFYSVGIGQISSEVPQNLSASRPQDRQFILSSKKLLLSDSGFYLCAWSAYSLSYEQYFGPGTRLTVT.

This clonotype was observed a few times. The chain is built from TRBV7-2 and TRBJ2-1; D may be TRBD2 (6 bases). Trimming took 1 base from V and 8 from J, leaving 15 bases between them. This CDR3 has 15 residues. Germline V lookup: CDR1 SGHTA, CDR2 FQGNSA. This CDR3 is CASSLGVSGGDEQFF. The CDR3 DNA is TGTGCCAGCAGCTTAGGCGTTAGCGGAGGCGATGAGCAGTTCTTC.

The rearrangement joins TRBV7-9 to TRBJ2-1; 13 bases line up with TRBD2. CDR1 and CDR2 from the germline V gene are SEHNR and FQNEAQ (reference sequence). Trimming cost V 5 bases and J 13 bases; bases outside gene matches: 14. CDR3 length equals 16 residues. The CDR3 sequence: CASSATAGLAGLGQFF. CDR3 DNA: TGTGCCAGCAGCGCGACTGCGGGACTAGCGGGACTTGGACAGTTCTTC.

Turning to this clonotype: This may arise from a read error, as a much more abundant clone is one base away. The chain recombines TRBV5-3 with TRBJ2-5, with unresolved D. TRBV5-3 is designated an ORF whose function remains uncertain. The CDR3 covers 14 residues. V was cut by 10 bases and J by 5 bases, with 21 bases left in between. The CDR3 protein is CACTLEPTPETQYF. CDR3 DNA sequence: TGTGCCTGCACCTTGGAACCTACTCCCGAGACCCAGTACTTC.

The V and J genes are TRBV7-8 and TRBJ2-6; a weak D match, TRBD1 (5 bases). The CDR3 spans 18 residues. CDR1 SGHVS and CDR2 FQNEAQ come from the germline V gene. V dropped 1 base and J dropped 2 bases, with 15 bases sitting between them. CDR3 in DNA: TGTGCCAGCAGCTTAGAGCTAGGGGTAGCTCCTGGGGCCAACGTCCTGACTTTC. Its protein is CASSLELGVAPGANVLTF.

Only a few counts were recorded for this clonotype. A read error may produce the germline difference seen at one junction end. The rearrangement links TRBV30 to TRBJ1-2; D is perhaps TRBD1 (6 bases). The CDR3 has 12 amino acids. Per the germline V gene, CDR1 is GTSNPN and CDR2 is SVGIG (reference sequence). The CDR3 loop reads CAWSSGGLLSSF. DNA of the CDR3: TGTGCCTGGAGCAGCGGGGGCCTTCTCAGTAGCTTC.

The table lists this clonotype with a few counts. J is TRBJ2-5 and V is TRBV19, with 10 positions matching TRBD2. The CDR3 covers 16 residues. CDR1 is LNHDA, CDR2 SQIVND, per germline (reference sequence). V dropped 5 bases and J dropped 4; count of bases not matched to a gene: 10. CDR3 nucleotides: TGTGCCAGTAGTCAAAACACAATAGCGGGAGGAGAGACCCAGTACTTC. Amino acid sequence: CASSQNTIAGGETQYF.

This clonotype turned up a few times. The chain has TRBV3-1 and TRBJ2-5, with 7 bases aligning to TRBD1. J lost 5 bases, V lost 3 bases, and 12 bases had no gene match. Per germline, CDR1 LGHDT and CDR2 YNNKEL (reference sequence). The length of the CDR3 is 16 residues. The CDR3 region is CASSHRQGGLRETQYF. Written as DNA, the CDR3 is TGTGCCAGCAGCCACCGACAGGGCGGGCTCAGGGAGACCCAGTACTTC.

The gene calls are TRBV30 and TRBJ2-2; D is uncertain. With 2 bases removed from V and 8 bases from J, the gap between germline ends came to 6 bases. Germline assignment: CDR1 GTSNPN and CDR2 SVGIG (reference sequence). The CDR3 is 11 amino acids. CDR3 protein: CAWSRKGELFF. The CDR3 DNA sequence: TGTGCCTGGAGTCGAAAAGGGGAGCTGTTTTTT.

This clonotype was seen repeatedly, ten times or more. This chain uses TRBV4-3 with TRBJ2-7, with 9 nucleotides matching TRBD1. Germline V gives CDR1 LGHNA, CDR2 YSLEER. The CDR3 totals 17 residues. V shed 0 bases and J 1 base; nucleotides not matched to a gene: 7. The CDR3 protein is CASSQDQWTGVSYEQYF. In DNA form, the CDR3 reads TGCGCCAGCAGCCAAGATCAGTGGACAGGGGTTTCCTACGAGCAGTACTTC.

V gene TRBV20-1 combines with J gene TRBJ2-3; 10 positions match TRBD2. Germline lookup yields CDR1 DFQATT and CDR2 SNEGSKA (reference sequence). The length of the CDR3 is 17 residues. V shed 2 bases and J 3 bases; nucleotides not matched to a gene: 11. The CDR3 nucleotides are TGCAGTGCTAGACCAATTCCAGCGGGGGGGGAAACAGATACGCAGTATTTT. This translates into CSARPIPAGGETDTQYF.

Of note for this clonotype: A much larger clonotype is one base distant, so this may be a read error. This chain connects TRBV12-3 or TRBV12-4 to TRBJ1-1; 9 bases fit TRBD1. V trimming: 3 bases; J trimming: 11 bases; junction bases outside the gene matches: 10. CDR3 size: 14 residues. DNA for the CDR3: TGTGCCAGCAGTTTTGTGACAGGGGGAATCGACGCTTTCTTT. Translation: CASSFVTGGIDAFF.

In this sample, this clonotype turned up a few times. The chain employs TRBV7-9 and TRBJ2-7; D remains ambiguous. V was clipped by 5 bases and J by 3 bases, with 11 bases between them. CDR1 is SEHNR and CDR2 is FQNEAQ in the germline V gene (reference sequence). The CDR3 has 13 residues. The CDR3: CASSALQSYEQYF. The CDR3 nucleotides read TGTGCCAGCAGCGCTCTTCAGAGCTACGAGCAGTACTTC. Variable domain in full (rest from reference TRBV7-9 and TRBJ2-7): DTGVSQNPRHKITKRGQNVTFRCDPISEHNRLYWYRQTLGQGPEFLTYFQNEAQLEKSRLLSDRFSAERPKGSFSTLEIQRTEQGDSAMYLCASSALQSYEQYFGPGTRLTVT.

The chain couples TRBV7-9 to TRBJ2-1; D ambiguous. V was pared by 4 bases and J by 8 bases, with 9 bases between. In germline, CDR1 is SEHNR, CDR2 FQNEAQ (reference sequence). CDR3 length: 12 amino acids. CDR3 DNA: TGTGCCAGCAGCTCCACGCGTCATGAGCAGTTCTTC. It specifies CASSSTRHEQFF.